This T cell receptor beta chain was obtained from a study of spatial heterogeneity in lung cancer. Study-level information: A T cell module score from matched bulk RNA-seq correlated strongly with TCR transcript counts in tumor regions. Overall study results and limits: Within tumors, counts of expanded alpha and beta TCRs tracked tumor mutation counts.

Stated time point: sample taken at primary tumor resection. Donation came from some 72 patients with untreated early-stage non-small cell lung cancer. The authors sequenced whole RNA from tumor, nontumor lung or frozen PBMC without sorting. The table lists this clonotype with many counts. Its antigen is still unknown. This CDR3 spans 15 amino acids. CDR1 SGHDN and CDR2 FVKESK come from the germline V gene. Trimming cost V 4 bases and J 6 bases, with 19 bases left between them. Each CDR3 protein gets one entry after TCRdb re-called the 5' RACE reads with MiXCR. The repertoire holds under 15,000 distinct CDR3 sequences, 3.2% seen once, with roughly 15% in the top ten.

The receptor was derived from a male donor with early-stage non-small cell lung cancer. The starting material was lung tumor tissue, obtained at surgery. V is TRBV14 and J is TRBJ2-7; D gene ambiguous. The CDR3, as DNA: TGTGCCAGCAGCCCCGTTAGTCCGGCTGTCTCCGAGCAGTACTTC. Translating gives CASSPVSPAVSEQYF.